This T cell receptor beta chain was recorded in a study of blood T cell repertoires in COVID-19. Study summary: There were acute and convalescent COVID-19 samples, and they came from the United States, Italy and Spain. PBMCs, B-cell-depleted T cells, or T cells were the source of the cDNA or gDNA that made up the material.

Under the authors' procedure: Reference gene primer amplification gave estimated nucleated cell counts. Using immunoSEQ multiplex PCR, the repertoire was profiled, and TCRdb retains in-frame clones only, with some absent. V, J and clone size were drawn from that table, and D and trimming were deduced from the DNA. The sample lists roughly 38,000 clones; approximately 80% were seen once. Unmatched junction bases numbered 11, after V lost 3 bases and J lost 5 bases. This CDR3 has 16 amino acids. The V gene's germline CDR1 is LNHDA and CDR2 SQIVND (reference sequence). V usage is TRBV19 and J usage is TRBJ2-3; 7 nucleotides line up with TRBD2. The source of this sequence is a man between 65 and 80 years old with active or convalescent COVID-19. What was sequenced was peripheral blood. In DNA form, the CDR3 reads TGTGCCAGTAGTATGTATTCGGGGGGAGCTGGAGATACGCAGTATTTT. Its translation is CASSMYSGGAGDTQYF.